Each of the 10 T cell receptor beta chains below was sequenced from the same sample in a study of blood T cells in healthy people across ages. A second PCR, run for about 7 to 11 cycles, used a sample-barcoded 5' primer plus a J-beta primer mix. TCRdb reanalysed the 5' RACE reads using MiXCR and keeps one entry per CDR3 protein. The sample carries under 950,000 distinct CDR3 sequences, 22% recorded once. Source material: blood. All receptors come from a man in his 70s in good health.

This clonotype was detected a few times. The rearrangement links TRBV7-3 to TRBJ2-2; D ambiguous. This CDR3 has 14 amino acids. The germline V and J ends were trimmed by 3 bases and 6 bases, with 11 bases remaining between them. Germline loops: CDR1 SGHTA, CDR2 FQGTGA. For the CDR3, the DNA is TGTGCCAGCAGCTTGAGCCAGCAGGCCGGGGAGCTGTTTTTT. Its translation: CASSLSQQAGELFF.

The rearrangement joins TRBV7-9 to TRBJ2-2, with D unclear. Germline values: CDR1 SEHNR, CDR2 FQNEAQ (reference sequence). Trimming removed 8 bases at V and 4 bases at J, with 8 bases between. This CDR3 region has 12 residues. Here the CDR3 DNA reads TGTGCCAGCGTTTTTGGCACCGGGGAGCTGTTTTTT. Its protein is CASVFGTGELFF.

The J gene is TRBJ1-5, the V gene TRBV6-5; TRBD1 aligns across 9 bases. The length of the CDR3 is 15 residues. V shed 4 bases, J shed 5 bases, and the junction held 6 bases outside the gene matches. The germline CDR1 and CDR2 sequences are MNHEY and SVGAGI. The CDR3 coding sequence is TGTGCCAGCAGTTCCCACCGGGACAGGGATCAGCCCCAGCATTTT. Amino acid sequence: CASSSHRDRDQPQHF.

This clonotype has just a few counts. This sequence joins TRBV20-1 and TRBJ1-1; TRBD1 agrees at 10 bases. Looked up from germline, CDR1 is DFQATT and CDR2 is SNEGSKA (reference sequence). V trimming: 5 bases; J trimming: 2 bases; junction bases outside the gene matches: 5. The CDR3 covers 14 residues. The CDR3 region is CSAPDRGRNTEAFF. CDR3 nucleotides: TGCAGTGCTCCTGACAGGGGGCGCAACACTGAAGCTTTCTTT.

This chain joins TRBV7-2 and TRBJ1-2; the match to TRBD1 covers 8 bases. CDR3 length: 14 residues. The V segment lost 6 bases and the J segment 8 bases; nucleotides outside the gene matches: 11. CDR1 SGHTA and CDR2 FQGNSA come from the germline V gene. CDR3 nucleotide sequence: TGTGCCAGCAGTCCCGACAGGGGATTAGGGGGCTACACCTTC. Its translation: CASSPDRGLGGYTF.

The rearrangement links TRBV12-3 or TRBV12-4 to TRBJ2-7; D is uncertain. The ends were cut back, 2 bases at V and 5 bases at J, with 10 bases in the middle. This CDR3 spans 13 amino acids. The CDR3 spells CASSLNDGNEQYF. The DNA for the CDR3 is TGTGCCAGCAGTTTAAACGACGGAAACGAGCAGTACTTC.

This rearrangement joins TRBV6-5 to TRBJ1-2; possible D gene TRBD1, 6 bases. V lost 0 bases and J 8 bases, leaving 16 bases between the germline ends. This CDR3 has 15 amino acids. Germline V gene sequence: CDR1 MNHEY, CDR2 SVGAGI. This CDR3 reads CASSYSRAAQGGYTF. The CDR3, as DNA: TGTGCCAGCAGTTACTCGAGGGCAGCCCAGGGGGGCTACACCTTC.

In its sample, this clonotype was seen a few times. The chain carries TRBV29-1 and TRBJ2-1; TRBD1 is a possible D gene (5 bases). V shed 7 bases and J shed 7 bases, with 14 bases lying between them. Germline loops: CDR1 SQVTM, CDR2 ANQGSEA. The CDR3 spans 12 residues. The CDR3 DNA sequence: TGCAGCGGTAGAGACAGCCGGAATGAGCAGTTCTTC. Its translation: CSGRDSRNEQFF.

A word on this clonotype: The junction differs from germline at one of its ends, possibly a read error. The chain has TRBV6-5 and TRBJ1-2; tentatively, D is TRBD1 (6 bases). CDR3 size: 14 residues. Germline CDR1 and CDR2: MNHEY and SVGAGI. As DNA, the CDR3 is TGTGCCGGCAGTTACACAGGGATAAACTATGGCTACACCTTC. Translation: CAGSYTGINYGYTF.

V usage is TRBV28 and J usage is TRBJ2-1; unclear D gene. Germline CDR1 MDHEN, CDR2 SYDVKM. The CDR3 is 13 residues long. V was trimmed by 6 bases and J by 8 bases, leaving 14 bases between them. CDR3 in amino acids: CASSAVGYHEQFF. In DNA, the CDR3 is TGTGCCAGCAGCGCGGTCGGGTATCATGAGCAGTTCTTC.